The clone carrying this T cell receptor beta chain was detected a few times. The CDR3 length is 14 residues. With 6 bases removed from V and 2 bases from J, the gap between germline ends came to 11 bases. Germline-derived CDR1 and CDR2 are MNHEY and SVGAGI. TCRdb's copy holds only in-frame clones and misses some; the assay was immunoSEQ multiplex PCR. The sample contains under 250,000 clones, 82% of which appear only once. Cohort 3 donors counted as recovered after two negative PCRs, clearance, or resolved symptoms. These data belong to a study of blood T cell repertoires in COVID-19. This rearrangement joins TRBV6-5 to TRBJ1-3; a possible D gene is TRBD1 (5 bases). The sample consisted of PBMCs or T cells enriched from blood (not recorded which). This clonotype was obtained from a woman aged 55 to 70 who had recovered from COVID-19. The DNA for the CDR3 is TGTGCCAGCAGGCCCCAGGGAACTGGAAACACCATATATTTT. This codes for CASRPQGTGNTIYF.